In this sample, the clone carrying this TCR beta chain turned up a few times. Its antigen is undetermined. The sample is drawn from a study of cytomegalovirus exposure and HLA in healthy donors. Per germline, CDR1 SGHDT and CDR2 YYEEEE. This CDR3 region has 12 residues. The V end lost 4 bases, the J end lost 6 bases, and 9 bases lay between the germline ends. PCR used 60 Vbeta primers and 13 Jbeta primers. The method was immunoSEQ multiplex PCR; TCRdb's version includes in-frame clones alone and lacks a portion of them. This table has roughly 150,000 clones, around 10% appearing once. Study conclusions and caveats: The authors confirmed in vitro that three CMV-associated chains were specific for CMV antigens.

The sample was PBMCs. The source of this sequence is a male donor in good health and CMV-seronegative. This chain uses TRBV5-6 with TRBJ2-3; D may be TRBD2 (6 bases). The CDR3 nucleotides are TGTGCCAGCAGCATGGCGGGGGATACGCAGTATTTT. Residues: CASSMAGDTQYF.